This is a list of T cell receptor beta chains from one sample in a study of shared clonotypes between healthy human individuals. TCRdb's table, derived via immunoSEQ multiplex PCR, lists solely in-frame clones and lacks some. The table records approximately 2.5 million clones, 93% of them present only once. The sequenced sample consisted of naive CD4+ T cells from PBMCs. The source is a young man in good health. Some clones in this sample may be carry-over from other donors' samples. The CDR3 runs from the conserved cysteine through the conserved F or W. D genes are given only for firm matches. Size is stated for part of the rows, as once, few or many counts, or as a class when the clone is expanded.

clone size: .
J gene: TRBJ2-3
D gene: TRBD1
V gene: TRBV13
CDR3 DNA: TGTGCCAGCAGCACCCATCGACAGGGAACGGATACGCAGTATTTT
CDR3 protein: CASSTHRQGTDTQYF

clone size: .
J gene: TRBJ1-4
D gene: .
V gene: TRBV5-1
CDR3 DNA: TGCGCCAGCAGCTTGGCAAGTGCAACTAATGAAAAACTGTTTTTT
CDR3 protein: CASSLASATNEKLFF

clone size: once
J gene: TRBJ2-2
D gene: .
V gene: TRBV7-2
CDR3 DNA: TGTGCCAGCAGCTCCCGGGTTTCGCCCCAACGCTTGCAGCTGTTTTTT
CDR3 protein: CASSSRVSPQRLQLFF

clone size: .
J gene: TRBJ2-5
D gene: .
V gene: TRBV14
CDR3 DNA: TGTGCCAGCAGCCCGTTAGGCGGGACCCAAGAGACCCAGTACTTC
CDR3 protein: CASSPLGGTQETQYF

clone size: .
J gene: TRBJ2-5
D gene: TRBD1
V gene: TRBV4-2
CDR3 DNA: TGTGCCAGCAGCCAAGCTCAGGCAGAGGGGGCAGAGACCCAGTACTTC
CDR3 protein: CASSQAQAEGAETQYF

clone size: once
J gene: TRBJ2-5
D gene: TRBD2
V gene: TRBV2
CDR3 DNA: TGTGCCAGTGGGACTTTAGCGGGAGTGTCCGAGACCCAGTACTTC
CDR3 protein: CASGTLAGVSETQYF

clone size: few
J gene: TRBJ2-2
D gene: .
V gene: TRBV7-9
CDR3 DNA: TGTGCCAGCAGCTTAGCGTCCAACACCGGGGAGCTGTTTTTT
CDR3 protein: CASSLASNTGELFF

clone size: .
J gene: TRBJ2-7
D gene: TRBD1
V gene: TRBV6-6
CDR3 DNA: TGTGCCAGCAGTTACTTCGGGACAGGTCCCTACGAGCAGTACTTC
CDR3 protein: CASSYFGTGPYEQYF

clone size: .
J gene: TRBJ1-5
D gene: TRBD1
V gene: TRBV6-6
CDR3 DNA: TGTGCCAGCACCGGAGGGACAGGGAATCAGCCCCAGCATTTT
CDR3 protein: CASTGGTGNQPQHF

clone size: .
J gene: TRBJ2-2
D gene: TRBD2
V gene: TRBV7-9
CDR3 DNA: TGTGCCAGCAGCTTAGGGTTGCTAGCGGGAGTCTTGGACACCGGGGAGCTGTTTTTT
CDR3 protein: CASSLGLLAGVLDTGELFF

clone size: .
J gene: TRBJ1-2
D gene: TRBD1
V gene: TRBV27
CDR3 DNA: TGTGCCAGCAGTTTATCAACAGGGGTGGGCTATGGCTACACCTTC
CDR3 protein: CASSLSTGVGYGYTF

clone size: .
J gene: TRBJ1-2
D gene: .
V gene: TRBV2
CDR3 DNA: TGTGCCAGAGAAGGGTTGGGCTATGGCTACACCTTC
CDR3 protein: CAREGLGYGYTF

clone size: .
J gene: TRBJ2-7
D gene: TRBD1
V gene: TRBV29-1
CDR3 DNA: TGCAGCGTTGCGACAGGGGTGTACGAGCAGTACTTC
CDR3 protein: CSVATGVYEQYF

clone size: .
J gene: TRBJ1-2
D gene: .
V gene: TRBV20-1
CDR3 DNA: TGCAGTGCGGGGCGGATCTATGGCTACACCTTC
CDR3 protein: CSAGRIYGYTF

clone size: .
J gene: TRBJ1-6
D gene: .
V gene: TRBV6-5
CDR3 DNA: TGTGCCAGCAAGGGGTCCTCCTATAATTCACCCCTCCACTTT
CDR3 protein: CASKGSSYNSPLHF

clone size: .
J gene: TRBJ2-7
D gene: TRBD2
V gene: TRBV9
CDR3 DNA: TGTGCCAGCAGCGATAGCCCGGGACTAGCGGAACCTGGAGGCTACGAGCAGTACTTC
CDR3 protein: CASSDSPGLAEPGGYEQYF

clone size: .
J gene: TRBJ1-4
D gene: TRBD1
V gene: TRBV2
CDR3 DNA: TGTGCCAGCAGAGCCGGGACAGTCCATGAAAAACTGTTTTTT
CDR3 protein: CASRAGTVHEKLFF

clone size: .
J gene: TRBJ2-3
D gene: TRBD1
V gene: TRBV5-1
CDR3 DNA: TGCGCCAGCAGCACTGGACAGGCCCTCACAGATACGCAGTATTTT
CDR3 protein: CASSTGQALTDTQYF

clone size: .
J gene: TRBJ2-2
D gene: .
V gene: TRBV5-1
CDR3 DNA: TGCGCCAGCAGCTTGGACAGGGCGGACACCGGGGAGCTGTTTTTT
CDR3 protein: CASSLDRADTGELFF

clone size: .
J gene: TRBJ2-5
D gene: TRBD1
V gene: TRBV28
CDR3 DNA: TGTGCCAGCAGTTCGCTGACAGGGGTAGGGGAGACCCAGTACTTC
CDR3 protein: CASSSLTGVGETQYF

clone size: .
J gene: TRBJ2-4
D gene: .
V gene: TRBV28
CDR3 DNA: TGTGCCAGCAGTTCCCCCCGGGGAGCTGTGAACATTCAGTACTTC
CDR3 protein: CASSSPRGAVNIQYF

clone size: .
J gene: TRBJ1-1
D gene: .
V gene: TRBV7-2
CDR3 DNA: TGTGCCAGCAGCTTTTTGAGCGGGCACACTGAAGCTTTCTTT
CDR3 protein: CASSFLSGHTEAFF

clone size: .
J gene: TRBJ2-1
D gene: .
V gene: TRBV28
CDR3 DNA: TGTGCCAGCAGGTTGAGGAGGGCCTCCAATGAGCAGTTCTTC
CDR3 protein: CASRLRRASNEQFF

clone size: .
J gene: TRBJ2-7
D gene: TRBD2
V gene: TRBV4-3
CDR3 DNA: TGCGCCAGCAGCCTCGTGACTAGCGGGCGTCCCTACGAGCAGTACTTC
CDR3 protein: CASSLVTSGRPYEQYF

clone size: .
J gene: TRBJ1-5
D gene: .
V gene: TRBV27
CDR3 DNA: TGTGCCAGCAGTCTCAGGGTGGGCAATCAGCCCCAGCATTTT
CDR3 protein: CASSLRVGNQPQHF

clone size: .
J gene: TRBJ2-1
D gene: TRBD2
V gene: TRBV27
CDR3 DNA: TGTGCCAGCAGGTGGGGCCCCGGACTAGCGGGAAATGAGCAGTTCTTC
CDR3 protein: CASRWGPGLAGNEQFF

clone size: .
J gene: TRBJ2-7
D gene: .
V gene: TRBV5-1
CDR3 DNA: TGCGCCAGCAGCACCCGGGACAACTCCTACGAGCAGTACTTC
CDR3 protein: CASSTRDNSYEQYF

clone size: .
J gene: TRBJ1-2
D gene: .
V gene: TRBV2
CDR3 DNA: TGTGCCAGCGGTCCCCGGTCGGGTGGAGAGCGGTATGGCTACACCTTC
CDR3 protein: CASGPRSGGERYGYTF

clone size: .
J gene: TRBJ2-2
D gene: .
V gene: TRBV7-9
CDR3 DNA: TGTGCCAGCAGCTTAGGGGCGAACACCGGGGAGCTGTTTTTT
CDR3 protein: CASSLGANTGELFF

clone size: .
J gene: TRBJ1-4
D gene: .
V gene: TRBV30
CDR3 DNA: TGTGCCTGGACATTGGGGGCAACTAATGAAAAACTGTTTTTT
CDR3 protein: CAWTLGATNEKLFF

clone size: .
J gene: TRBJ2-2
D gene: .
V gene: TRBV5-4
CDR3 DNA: TGTGCCAGCAGCTTGGGGCGGGACGCCGGGGAGCTGTTTTTT
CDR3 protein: CASSLGRDAGELFF

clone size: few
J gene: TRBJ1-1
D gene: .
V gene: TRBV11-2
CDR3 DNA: TGTGCCAGCAGCACCAGACGGAACACTGAAGCTTTCTTT
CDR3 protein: CASSTRRNTEAFF

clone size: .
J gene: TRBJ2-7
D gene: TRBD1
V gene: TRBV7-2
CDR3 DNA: TGTGCCAGCAGCTTAGTAGGGACAGGGGTGAAGGAGCAGTACTTC
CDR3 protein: CASSLVGTGVKEQYF

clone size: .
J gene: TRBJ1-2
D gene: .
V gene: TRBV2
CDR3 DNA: TGTGCCAGCAGTGAAGGGCAGTATGGCTACACCTTC
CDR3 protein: CASSEGQYGYTF

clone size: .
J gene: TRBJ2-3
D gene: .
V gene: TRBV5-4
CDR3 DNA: TGTGCCAGCACCGCGGACAGTAGCACAGATACGCAGTATTTT
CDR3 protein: CASTADSSTDTQYF

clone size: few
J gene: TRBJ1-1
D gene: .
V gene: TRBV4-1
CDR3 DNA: TGCGCCAGTAGAAAGGGTCCGAGAAGCACTGAAGCTTTCTTT
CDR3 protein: CASRKGPRSTEAFF

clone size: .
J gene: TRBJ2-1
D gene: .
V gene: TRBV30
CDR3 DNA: TGTGCCTCGGCCGGGACCCCCTTTTCGCAGTTCTTC
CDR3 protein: CASAGTPFSQFF